These 21 T cell receptor beta chains were all obtained from the same sample, sequenced in a study of blood T cell repertoires in COVID-19. Assay used: immunoSEQ multiplex PCR; TCRdb lists only in-frame clones, some missing. The sample lists approximately 40,000 clones; roughly 90% were seen once. Sequencing was done on a sample of peripheral blood. Receptors were obtained from a human donor in a cohort sampled during active COVID-19.

The chain joins TRBV5-4 to TRBJ2-2, with 14 bases identical to TRBD2. The CDR3 is made up of 16 amino acids. V lost 4 bases, J lost 4 bases, and 3 bases stayed unmatched. In germline, CDR1 is SGHNT, CDR2 YYREEE (reference sequence). The CDR3 region is CASSKGLAGATGELFF. The CDR3 DNA is TGTGCCAGCAGCAAGGGACTAGCGGGGGCCACCGGGGAGCTGTTTTTT.

The chain couples TRBV10-3 to TRBJ2-7; weak D call: TRBD2 (6 bases). CDR3 length: 16 residues. The V gene lost 4 bases and the J gene lost 5 bases, with 21 bases spanning the gap. In germline, CDR1 is ENHRY, CDR2 SYGVKD. CDR3 in amino acids: CAISVAADYPPNEQYF. As DNA, the CDR3 is TGTGCCATCAGTGTGGCGGCGGACTACCCTCCGAACGAGCAGTACTTC.

This clone was counted a single time. The V call is TRBV11-3, the J call TRBJ2-1; D gene ambiguous. The V and J ends lost 5 bases and 0 bases respectively, with 11 bases between them. This CDR3 has 15 residues. Germline lookup yields CDR1 SGHNT and CDR2 YENEEA. CDR3 amino acids: CASSLRPSSYNEQFF. DNA for the CDR3: TGTGCCAGCAGCCTCCGTCCTAGCTCCTACAATGAGCAGTTCTTC.

V is TRBV6-1 and J is TRBJ2-7; D is uncertain. The CDR3 extends over 14 amino acids. V lost 3 bases and J 1 base, leaving 10 bases between the germline ends. Germline CDR1 and CDR2: MNHNS and SASEGT. The CDR3 coding sequence is TGTGCCAGCAGTGAGCCAGGATCATCCTACGAGCAGTACTTC. This codes for CASSEPGSSYEQYF.

The V gene is TRBV5-1, the J gene TRBJ2-7, with D possibly TRBD2 on 6 matching bases. Trimming took 5 bases from V and 12 from J, leaving 12 bases between them. The germline V gene has CDR1 SGHRS and CDR2 YFSETQ. There are 10 residues in the CDR3. The CDR3 region has the DNA TGCGCCAGCAGGGAGGGTGTGCCGTACTTC. As protein: CASREGVPYF.

The gene calls are TRBV4-1 and TRBJ1-2; perhaps TRBD1 as D (6 bases). This CDR3 comprises 14 residues. Trimming stripped 3 bases from V and 6 bases from J, with 14 bases between. Per germline, CDR1 MGHRA and CDR2 YSYEKL. DNA for the CDR3: TGCGCCAGCAGCCAGCCACTGGGGGCCAATGGCTACACCTTC. Translation gives CASSQPLGANGYTF.

The chain combines TRBV2 with TRBJ1-3; possibly TRBD1 for D (5 bases). V was pared by 4 bases and J by 0 bases, with 10 bases between. The CDR3 is 15 amino acids. Germline assignment: CDR1 SNHLY and CDR2 FYNNEI. The CDR3 region has the DNA TGTGCCAGCAGTGCGCGCAGGGTCTCTGGAAACACCATATATTTT. It codes for CASSARRVSGNTIYF.

The gene calls are TRBV10-3 and TRBJ2-7; tentatively, D is TRBD1 (5 bases). CDR3 length equals 14 residues. Trimming shortened V by 5 bases and J by 0 bases, and 11 bases separated the two germline ends. Per the germline V gene, CDR1 is ENHRY and CDR2 is SYGVKD. The DNA for the CDR3 is TGTGCCATCAGTCCCACAGGTGACTCCTACGAGCAGTACTTC. Amino acid sequence: CAISPTGDSYEQYF.

V is TRBV3-1 (or the pseudogene TRBV3-2) and J is TRBJ1-4; 7 bases agree with TRBD1. CDR3 length: 14 amino acids. The germline V gene encodes CDR1 LGHDT and CDR2 YNNKEL (reference sequence). Unmatched junction bases numbered 5, after V lost 3 bases and J lost 7 bases. CDR3: CASSHRQGGEKLFF. Written as DNA, the CDR3 is TGTGCCAGCAGCCATCGACAGGGTGGTGAAAAACTGTTTTTT.

V usage is TRBV30 and J usage is TRBJ2-2, with D maybe TRBD1 (7 bases). Deletions cut 7 bases from V and 7 bases from J, with 22 bases between. Germline V CDR1 and CDR2: GTSNPN, SVGIG (reference sequence). CDR3 length: 15 residues. As DNA, the CDR3 is TGTGCCTCCGCAGGGAGCAGGGGGGCAGGCGGGGAGCTGTTTTTT. This translates into CASAGSRGAGGELFF. The full variable domain, rest sourced from reference TRBV30 and TRBJ2-2, is SQTIHQWPATLVQPVGSPLSLECTVEGTSNPNLYWYRQAAGRGLQLLFYSVGIGQISSEVPQNLSASRPQDRQFILSSKKLLLSDSGFYLCASAGSRGAGGELFFGEGSRLTVL.

The chain is built from TRBV7-2 and TRBJ2-7; 14 positions agree with TRBD2. The CDR3 has 18 residues. Germline V gene data show CDR1 as SGHTA and CDR2 as FQGNSA. J gave up 2 bases and V 3 bases, and 9 bases lay outside the gene matches. The DNA for the CDR3 is TGTGCCAGCAGCTTTCCCACCAAGACTAGCGGGGGGGCCTACGAGCAGTACTTC. Amino acid sequence: CASSFPTKTSGGAYEQYF.

The rearrangement joins TRBV28 to TRBJ2-1; 9 bases align to TRBD1. The V segment lost 4 bases and the J segment 9 bases; nucleotides outside the gene matches: 10. The CDR3 totals 15 residues. The V gene's germline CDR1 is MDHEN and CDR2 SYDVKM. The CDR3 spells CASSSWGQGGREQFF. The CDR3 bases are TGTGCCAGCAGTTCCTGGGGACAGGGCGGACGTGAGCAGTTCTTC. The entire variable domain, with the rest obtained from reference TRBV28 and TRBJ2-1, is as follows: DVKVTQSSRYLVKRTGEKVFLECVQDMDHENMFWYRQDPGLGLRLIYFSYDVKMKEKGDIPEGYSVSREKKERFSLILESASTNQTSMYLCASSSWGQGGREQFFGPGTRLTVL.

The chain links TRBV11-2 to TRBJ1-6; TRBD1 might be the D (6 bases). Germline CDR1 SGHAT, CDR2 FQNNGV. The CDR3 has 14 amino acids. V was clipped by 3 bases and J by 10 bases, with 13 bases between them. The CDR3 loop is CASSFVDRYSPLHF. DNA of the CDR3: TGTGCCAGCAGCTTCGTGGACAGATACTCACCCCTCCACTTT.

CDR3 sequence: CASSLEGQTNYGYTF. CDR3 bases: TGTGCCAGCAGCTTGGAGGGACAAACTAACTATGGCTACACCTTC. The gene calls are TRBV5-6 and TRBJ1-2; D possibly corresponds to TRBD1 (6 bases). The CDR3 totals 15 residues. V shed 0 bases and J shed 0 bases, with 9 bases lying between them. CDR1 is SGHDT and CDR2 is YYEEEE in the germline V gene.

Notes on this clone: The sample carries other DNA sequences with the same CDR3. The chain joins TRBV27 to TRBJ2-7; 8 nucleotides line up with TRBD1. The CDR3 is 14 amino acids. With V trimmed by 4 bases and J by 5 bases, 7 bases remained unmatched. The germline gives CDR1 MNHEY, CDR2 SMNVEV (reference sequence). The DNA for the CDR3 is TGTGCCAGCAGTTCGCGTTCAGGGGGCGACGAGCAGTACTTC. Its translation: CASSSRSGGDEQYF.

The rearrangement uses TRBV11-1 and TRBJ1-1; the D gene is possibly TRBD1 (5 bases). This CDR3 contains 16 residues. The V end was cut by 5 bases, the J end by 4 bases, with 20 bases between. Germline CDR1 SGHAT, CDR2 FQDESV (reference sequence). Written as DNA, the CDR3 is TGTGCCAGCAGCCCGATCGGAGGGGCGGGTCCCACTGAAGCTTTCTTT. It is translated as CASSPIGGAGPTEAFF.

V gene TRBV19 combines with J gene TRBJ1-1; no clear D. V dropped 0 bases and J dropped 3 bases, with 11 bases sitting between them. Germline V gene data show CDR1 as LNHDA and CDR2 as SQIVND (reference sequence). The CDR3 contains 15 residues. CDR3 sequence reads: CASSIEGARDTEAFF. In DNA form, the CDR3 reads TGTGCCAGTAGTATAGAGGGAGCGAGGGACACTGAAGCTTTCTTT.

This chain connects TRBV29-1 to TRBJ2-5; D is unresolved. CDR1 and CDR2 (germline): SQVTM, ANQGSEA. Trimming left V 4 bases short and J 5 bases short, with 11 bases between. The CDR3 is 12 amino acids. CDR3 sequence: CSVAGVGETQYF. CDR3 bases: TGCAGCGTTGCCGGAGTCGGGGAGACCCAGTACTTC.

The chain is built from TRBV4-1 and TRBJ2-1, with D uncertain. The CDR3 runs to 15 residues. V was trimmed by 0 bases and J by 8 bases, leaving 14 bases between them. CDR1 is MGHRA and CDR2 is YSYEKL in the germline V gene. The chain's CDR3 is CASSQDPGLVDEQFF. CDR3 in DNA: TGCGCCAGCAGCCAAGACCCGGGTTTGGTCGATGAGCAGTTCTTC.

The chain uses TRBV7-9 and TRBJ2-5; 7 bases line up with TRBD2. After removal of 3 bases from V and 2 bases from J, the junction contained 3 bases not matched to a gene. The CDR3 is 14 amino acids. Germline V gives CDR1 SEHNR, CDR2 FQNEAQ (reference sequence). CDR3 nucleotide sequence: TGTGCCAGCAGCTTTGGCGGGGGTCAAGAGACCCAGTACTTC. Translating it yields CASSFGGGQETQYF.

Regarding this clone: This sample also contains other DNA sequences that code for the same CDR3. The V gene is TRBV5-1, the J gene TRBJ1-1; D is unresolved. Germline loops: CDR1 SGHRS, CDR2 YFSETQ. There are 13 residues in the CDR3. V was pared by 4 bases and J by 3 bases, with 10 bases between. This CDR3 is CASSLKQDTEAFF. The CDR3 DNA reads TGCGCCAGCAGCCTGAAACAAGACACTGAAGCTTTCTTT.